The rows below give T cell receptor beta chains drawn from one sample of a study of cytomegalovirus exposure and HLA in healthy donors. The protocol was immunoSEQ multiplex PCR, while the TCRdb copy is restricted to in-frame clones and leaves out a portion. The sample lists over 150,000 clones, roughly 80% occurring once. The sequencing sample was made of PBMCs. The origin of the receptors is a woman between 25 and 40 years old in good health and CMV-seropositive. Each CDR3 is given with its conserved first and last residue. The order of the fields is clone size, D gene, J gene, V gene, CDR3 protein, CDR3 DNA. The D gene is left open where the match is weak. Some rows mark clone size as missing; the rest say once, few, many or name a class of expanded clone.

clone size: NA
D gene: TRBD1
J gene: TRBJ1-2
V gene: TRBV10-3
CDR3 protein: CAISETTGDGYTF
CDR3 DNA: TGTGCCATCAGTGAGACGACAGGGGATGGCTACACCTTC

clone size: few
D gene: NA
J gene: TRBJ2-7
V gene: TRBV5-1
CDR3 protein: CASSPTTRIYEQYF
CDR3 DNA: TGCGCCAGCAGCCCGACGACTAGAATTTACGAGCAGTACTTC

clone size: NA
D gene: TRBD1
J gene: TRBJ2-3
V gene: TRBV28
CDR3 protein: CASSSTGAVTDTQYF
CDR3 DNA: TGTGCCAGCAGTTCGACAGGGGCCGTCACAGATACGCAGTATTTT

clone size: few
D gene: NA
J gene: TRBJ2-5
V gene: TRBV4-1
CDR3 protein: CASSQDPSQETQYF
CDR3 DNA: TGCGCCAGCAGCCAAGATCCTTCTCAAGAGACCCAGTACTTC

clone size: NA
D gene: NA
J gene: TRBJ1-3
V gene: TRBV29-1
CDR3 protein: CSVVDSRTIYF
CDR3 DNA: TGCAGCGTTGTTGATTCGCGCACCATATATTTT

clone size: NA
D gene: NA
J gene: TRBJ1-1
V gene: TRBV6-4
CDR3 protein: CASSYAGNTEAFF
CDR3 DNA: TGTGCCAGCAGTTACGCGGGGAACACTGAAGCTTTCTTT

clone size: NA
D gene: NA
J gene: TRBJ1-1
V gene: TRBV10-3
CDR3 protein: CAISEGGGGTEAFF
CDR3 DNA: TGTGCCATCAGTGAGGGGGGAGGGGGCACTGAAGCTTTCTTT

clone size: NA
D gene: NA
J gene: TRBJ2-1
V gene: TRBV19
CDR3 protein: CASSRTVYNEQFF
CDR3 DNA: TGTGCCAGTAGCCGGACTGTTTACAATGAGCAGTTCTTC

clone size: NA
D gene: NA
J gene: TRBJ1-6
V gene: TRBV5-1
CDR3 protein: CASSLFVRTEYNSPLHF
CDR3 DNA: TGCGCCAGCAGCTTGTTTGTCCGGACAGAGTATAATTCACCCCTCCACTTT

clone size: NA
D gene: NA
J gene: TRBJ2-5
V gene: TRBV9
CDR3 protein: CASSAREQGQETQYF
CDR3 DNA: TGTGCCAGCAGCGCGAGGGAACAGGGTCAAGAGACCCAGTACTTC